Listed below are T cell receptor beta chains from one sample, sequenced in a study of cytomegalovirus exposure and HLA in healthy donors. Data came from immunoSEQ multiplex PCR; TCRdb stores just in-frame clones and leaves some out. The sample has 130,000 or so clones; over 60% are singletons. Material: PBMCs. These receptors were taken from a man younger than 30 in good health and CMV-seronegative. Each CDR3 is given with its conserved first and last residue. D genes are given only for firm matches. The size of a clone is reported for some rows only, either as once, few or many, or as a class for expanded clones.

D: TRBD1
J: TRBJ1-5
V: TRBV13
size: -
CDR3: CASSYGRGNQPQHF
DNA: TGTGCCAGCAGCTACGGCAGGGGGAATCAGCCCCAGCATTTT

D: TRBD1
J: TRBJ1-5
V: TRBV5-1
size: -
CDR3: CASSLAGTEAQPQHF
DNA: TGCGCCAGCAGCTTGGCCGGGACAGAAGCTCAGCCCCAGCATTTT

D: -
J: TRBJ1-4
V: TRBV18
size: -
CDR3: CASSPSGVLEEKLFF
DNA: TGTGCCAGCTCACCTTCGGGGGTGTTGGAAGAAAAACTGTTTTTT

D: -
J: TRBJ1-1
V: TRBV7-8
size: -
CDR3: CASSPLMNTEAFF
DNA: TGTGCCAGCAGCCCACTTATGAACACTGAAGCTTTCTTT

D: TRBD2
J: TRBJ2-7
V: TRBV6-1
size: -
CDR3: CASSGTSGSYEQYF
DNA: TGTGCCAGCAGTGGGACTAGCGGGAGCTACGAGCAGTACTTC

D: -
J: TRBJ2-7
V: TRBV2
size: -
CDR3: CASSERTTGDEQYF
DNA: TGTGCCAGCAGTGAGCGGACGACAGGAGACGAGCAGTACTTC

D: TRBD2
J: TRBJ2-1
V: TRBV28
size: -
CDR3: CASSLLHGTSDEQFF
DNA: TGTGCCAGCAGCCTCCTCCACGGGACTAGCGATGAGCAGTTCTTC

D: -
J: TRBJ1-5
V: TRBV28
size: -
CDR3: CASSLSFGTRTYQPQHF
DNA: TGTGCCAGCAGTTTATCTTTCGGGACTCGGACCTATCAGCCCCAGCATTTT

D: -
J: TRBJ2-7
V: TRBV9
size: few
CDR3: CASSVDWTYSYEQYF
DNA: TGTGCCAGCAGCGTAGATTGGACATATTCCTACGAGCAGTACTTC

D: TRBD1
J: TRBJ2-7
V: TRBV6-1
size: few
CDR3: CASSERDRGPYEQYF
DNA: TGTGCCAGCAGTGAAAGGGACAGGGGGCCCTACGAGCAGTACTTC

D: TRBD1
J: TRBJ2-5
V: TRBV28
size: -
CDR3: CASSPGQGARETQYF
DNA: TGTGCCAGCAGCCCGGGACAGGGGGCACGGGAGACCCAGTACTTC

D: -
J: TRBJ1-2
V: TRBV27
size: -
CDR3: CASRPFNQGPYGYTF
DNA: TGTGCCAGCAGGCCCTTTAACCAGGGTCCCTATGGCTACACCTTC

D: TRBD1
J: TRBJ2-7
V: TRBV28
size: -
CDR3: CASSWGQSSYEQYF
DNA: TGTGCCAGCAGTTGGGGACAGAGCTCCTACGAGCAGTACTTC

D: TRBD2
J: TRBJ2-5
V: TRBV7-2
size: -
CDR3: CASSLGFRKAGALETQYF
DNA: TGTGCCAGCAGCTTAGGGTTCAGGAAGGCGGGAGCATTAGAGACCCAGTACTTC

D: TRBD1
J: TRBJ2-2
V: TRBV16
size: -
CDR3: CASSQVRPGGANPGELFF
DNA: TGTGCCAGCAGCCAAGTCCGCCCAGGGGGCGCAAACCCCGGGGAGCTGTTTTTT

D: -
J: TRBJ2-1
V: TRBV28
size: -
CDR3: CASSSGVPSEFF
DNA: TGTGCCAGCAGTTCGGGGGTTCCTAGCGAGTTCTTC

D: TRBD1
J: TRBJ1-5
V: TRBV18
size: -
CDR3: CASSPLPGGGQPQHF
DNA: TGTGCCAGCTCACCTCTCCCAGGGGGTGGTCAGCCCCAGCATTTT

D: TRBD2
J: TRBJ2-7
V: TRBV10-3
size: -
CDR3: CAIRGTSGTYEQYF
DNA: TGTGCCATCAGGGGGACTAGCGGGACCTACGAGCAGTACTTC

D: -
J: TRBJ2-7
V: TRBV12-5
size: -
CDR3: CASGLGGTPEQYF
DNA: TGTGCTAGTGGTTTGGGAGGGACACCCGAGCAGTACTTC

D: -
J: TRBJ1-5
V: TRBV29-1
size: -
CDR3: CSVGAVDQPQHF
DNA: TGCAGCGTTGGGGCAGTAGATCAGCCCCAGCATTTT

D: -
J: TRBJ1-4
V: TRBV5-1
size: -
CDR3: CASSLGGPGEKLFF
DNA: TGCGCCAGCAGCTTGGGGGGGCCTGGAGAAAAACTGTTTTTT

D: -
J: TRBJ2-3
V: TRBV7-3
size: -
CDR3: CASSRAMADTQYF
DNA: TGTGCCAGCAGCCGTGCGATGGCAGATACGCAGTATTTT

D: TRBD2
J: TRBJ2-1
V: TRBV5-1
size: few
CDR3: CASSFTSGTLRGEFF
DNA: TGCGCCAGCAGCTTTACTAGCGGGACCCTCAGGGGGGAGTTCTTC

D: TRBD1
J: TRBJ1-5
V: TRBV28
size: few
CDR3: CASSRAGTGHNQPQHF
DNA: TGTGCCAGCAGCCGGGCCGGGACAGGTCATAATCAGCCCCAGCATTTT

D: -
J: TRBJ2-1
V: TRBV6-6
size: -
CDR3: CASSLISGEQFF
DNA: TGTGCCAGCAGCCTAATTTCGGGTGAGCAGTTCTTC

D: -
J: TRBJ1-5
V: TRBV2
size: -
CDR3: CASSGGLGNQPQHF
DNA: TGTGCCAGCAGTGGAGGGTTGGGCAATCAGCCCCAGCATTTT

D: TRBD1
J: TRBJ1-5
V: TRBV7-9
size: -
CDR3: CASSFKGQVISNQPQHF
DNA: TGTGCCAGCAGCTTTAAAGGACAGGTTATTAGCAATCAGCCCCAGCATTTT

D: TRBD1
J: TRBJ1-3
V: TRBV10-3
size: -
CDR3: CAIRDRVSGNTIYF
DNA: TGTGCCATCAGGGACAGGGTCAGCGGAAACACCATATATTTT

D: -
J: TRBJ2-5
V: TRBV23-1
size: -
CDR3: CASSPAGAGETQYF
DNA: TGCGCCAGCAGTCCCGCGGGCGCGGGAGAGACCCAGTACTTC

D: -
J: TRBJ2-7
V: TRBV5-4
size: -
CDR3: CASSLGQGRGEQYF
DNA: TGTGCCAGCAGCTTAGGGCAGGGGAGGGGCGAGCAGTACTTC

D: TRBD2
J: TRBJ2-1
V: TRBV4-2
size: -
CDR3: CASSQEGSGGAYNEQFF
DNA: TGTGCCAGCAGCCAAGAAGGTAGCGGGGGGGCCTACAATGAGCAGTTCTTC

D: TRBD1
J: TRBJ1-4
V: TRBV7-6
size: few
CDR3: CASSLESSYRGNEKLFF
DNA: TGTGCCAGCAGCTTAGAATCTTCTTACAGGGGTAATGAAAAACTGTTTTTT

D: TRBD1
J: TRBJ2-7
V: TRBV28
size: -
CDR3: CASRGPGQGLRYF
DNA: TGTGCCAGCAGGGGGCCGGGACAGGGCTTGCGGTACTTC

D: TRBD2
J: TRBJ2-1
V: TRBV6-5
size: -
CDR3: CASRASGFSYNEQFF
DNA: TGTGCCAGCAGAGCTAGCGGGTTCTCCTACAATGAGCAGTTCTTC

D: TRBD2
J: TRBJ2-3
V: TRBV4-1
size: -
CDR3: CASSQPSSGRATDTQYF
DNA: TGCGCCAGCAGCCAACCCTCTAGCGGGAGGGCCACAGATACGCAGTATTTT

D: TRBD2
J: TRBJ2-1
V: TRBV4-3
size: -
CDR3: CASSQDASGSASYNEQFF
DNA: TGCGCCAGCAGCCAAGACGCTAGCGGGAGTGCGTCCTACAATGAGCAGTTCTTC

D: -
J: TRBJ2-7
V: TRBV29-1
size: -
CDR3: CSVVLAPYEQYF
DNA: TGCAGCGTTGTACTAGCACCCTACGAGCAGTACTTC

D: TRBD1
J: TRBJ2-5
V: TRBV7-9
size: once
CDR3: CAISGTGEETQYF
DNA: TGTGCCATCTCCGGGACAGGGGAAGAGACCCAGTACTTC

D: TRBD1
J: TRBJ1-1
V: TRBV23-1
size: few
CDR3: CASSQGDSAEAFF
DNA: TGCGCCAGCAGTCAAGGGGACAGCGCTGAAGCTTTCTTT

D: -
J: TRBJ2-1
V: TRBV5-6
size: -
CDR3: CASSLGVDYSYNEQFF
DNA: TGTGCCAGCAGCTTGGGAGTAGATTACTCCTACAATGAGCAGTTCTTC

D: -
J: TRBJ1-6
V: TRBV14
size: -
CDR3: CASSQDMGYTPLHF
DNA: TGTGCCAGCAGCCAAGATATGGGCTACACACCCCTCCACTTT